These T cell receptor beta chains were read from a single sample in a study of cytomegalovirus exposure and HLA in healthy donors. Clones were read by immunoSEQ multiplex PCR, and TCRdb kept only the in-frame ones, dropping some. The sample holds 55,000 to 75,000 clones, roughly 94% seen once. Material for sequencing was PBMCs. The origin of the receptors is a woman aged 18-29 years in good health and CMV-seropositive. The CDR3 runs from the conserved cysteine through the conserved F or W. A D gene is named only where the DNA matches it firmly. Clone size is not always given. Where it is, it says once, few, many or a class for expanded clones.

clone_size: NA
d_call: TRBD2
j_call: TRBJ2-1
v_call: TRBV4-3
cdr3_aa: CASRRWTSGDKSEQFF
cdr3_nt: TGCGCCAGCAGACGCTGGACTAGCGGGGACAAAAGTGAGCAGTTCTTC

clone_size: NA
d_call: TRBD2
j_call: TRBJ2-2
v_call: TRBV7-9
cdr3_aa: CASSLGTSGRENTGELFF
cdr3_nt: TGTGCCAGCAGCTTGGGGACTAGCGGGAGGGAAAACACCGGGGAGCTGTTTTTT

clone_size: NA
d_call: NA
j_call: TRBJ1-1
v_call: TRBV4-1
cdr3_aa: CASSRWTGAEAFF
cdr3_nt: TGCGCCAGCAGCCGCTGGACGGGGGCTGAAGCTTTCTTT

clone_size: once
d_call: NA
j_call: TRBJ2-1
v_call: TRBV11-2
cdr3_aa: CASSLIRDEQFF
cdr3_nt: TGTGCCAGCAGCTTAATACGGGATGAGCAGTTCTTC

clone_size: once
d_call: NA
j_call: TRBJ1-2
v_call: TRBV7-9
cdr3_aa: CASSLLLGANYGYTF
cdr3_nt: TGTGCCAGCAGCCTTCTTTTAGGGGCTAACTATGGCTACACCTTC

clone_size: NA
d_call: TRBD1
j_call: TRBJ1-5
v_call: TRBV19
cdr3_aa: CASSMGARGEPQHF
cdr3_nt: TGTGCCAGTAGTATGGGGGCCAGGGGGGAACCCCAGCATTTT

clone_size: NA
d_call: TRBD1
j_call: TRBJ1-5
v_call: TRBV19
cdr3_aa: CASSFQGDQPQHF
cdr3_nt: TGTGCCAGCTCATTTCAGGGGGATCAGCCCCAGCATTTT

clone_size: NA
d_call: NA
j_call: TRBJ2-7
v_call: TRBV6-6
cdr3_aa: CASRISNNLVYEQYF
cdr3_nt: TGTGCCAGCAGGATCTCTAATAACTTAGTCTACGAGCAGTACTTC

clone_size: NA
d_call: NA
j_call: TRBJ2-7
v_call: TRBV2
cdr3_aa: CASSGRQTWGDEQYF
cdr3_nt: TGTGCCAGCAGTGGGAGACAGACGTGGGGGGACGAGCAGTACTTC

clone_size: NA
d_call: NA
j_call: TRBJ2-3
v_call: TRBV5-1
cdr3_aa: CASSLVLASTDTQYF
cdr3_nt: TGCGCCAGCAGCTTGGTGCTAGCTAGCACAGATACGCAGTATTTT

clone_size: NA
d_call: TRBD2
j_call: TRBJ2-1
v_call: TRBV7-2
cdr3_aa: CASSLGLAGGQGEQFF
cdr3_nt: TGTGCCAGCAGCTTAGGACTAGCGGGGGGGCAGGGTGAGCAGTTCTTC

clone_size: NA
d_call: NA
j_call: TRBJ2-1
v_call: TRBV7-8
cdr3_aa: CASSLNLRRGKYYNEQFF
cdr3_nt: TGTGCCAGCAGCTTAAATTTGCGGCGGGGCAAGTATTACAATGAGCAGTTCTTC

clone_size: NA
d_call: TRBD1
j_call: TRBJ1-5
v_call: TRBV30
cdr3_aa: CAWTPPRTGGSLPQHF
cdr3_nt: TGTGCCTGGACCCCGCCACGGACAGGCGGTAGCTTGCCCCAGCATTTT

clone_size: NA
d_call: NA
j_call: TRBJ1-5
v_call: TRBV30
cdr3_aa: CAWGLRGSNQPQHF
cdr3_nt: TGTGCCTGGGGACTTCGGGGAAGCAATCAGCCCCAGCATTTT

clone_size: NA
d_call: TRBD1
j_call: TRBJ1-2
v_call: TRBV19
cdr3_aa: CASSIVGQVGGYTF
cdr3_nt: TGTGCCAGTAGTATAGTGGGACAGGTCGGTGGCTACACCTTC

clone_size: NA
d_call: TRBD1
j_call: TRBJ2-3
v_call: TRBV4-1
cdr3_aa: CASSQPPRGRTDTQYF
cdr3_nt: TGCGCCAGCAGCCAGCCCCCCAGGGGGCGCACAGATACGCAGTATTTT

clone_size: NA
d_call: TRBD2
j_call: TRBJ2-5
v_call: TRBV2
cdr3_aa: CASSGGGGAWKTQYF
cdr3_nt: TGTGCCAGCAGTGGAGGCGGGGGGGCCTGGAAGACCCAGTACTTC